Below, 5 T cell receptor beta chains from the same sample are listed, as sequenced in a study of blood T cell repertoires in COVID-19. Method: immunoSEQ multiplex PCR; TCRdb's copy keeps in-frame clones and lacks some. Of 100,000 to 150,000 clones listed, less than 90% were seen once; the top ten hold 7.9%. Input material: peripheral blood. The receptors were sampled from a man between 65 and 85 years old who had recovered from COVID-19.

A single count supports this clone. The chain employs TRBV7-9 and TRBJ1-4; tentative D call: TRBD1 (5 bases). This CDR3 has 16 residues. V lost 1 base to trimming and J lost 8 bases, with 17 bases between them. Germline V lookup: CDR1 SEHNR, CDR2 FQNEAQ (reference sequence). The CDR3 coding sequence is TGTGCCAGCAGCTTAGGATTGGGCAGGGCGTCGGAAAAACTGTTTTTT. Amino acids: CASSLGLGRASEKLFF.

Notes on this clone: The junction does not match germline at one end; this may be a read error. V usage is TRBV7-3 and J usage is TRBJ2-7, with D possibly matching TRBD2 (6 bases). Germline lookup yields CDR1 SGHTA and CDR2 FQGTGA. The CDR3 runs 14 residues. CDR3 nucleotide sequence: TGTGCCAGCAGCTTAGGGGGGAACAAAGACGAGCAGCACTTC. This codes for CASSLGGNKDEQHF. The whole variable domain, remainder taken from reference TRBV7-3 and TRBJ2-7, is GAGVSQTPSNKVTEKGKYVELRCDPISGHTALYWYRQSLGQGPEFLIYFQGTGAADDSGLPNDRFFAVRPEGSVSTLKIQRTERGDSAVYLCASSLGGNKDEQHFGPGTRLTVT.

This clone was seen a single time. This sample includes further DNA sequences coding for the same CDR3. The V and J genes are TRBV2 and TRBJ2-5; TRBD1 might be the D (5 bases). Germline V gene sequence: CDR1 SNHLY, CDR2 FYNNEI. The CDR3 length is 11 residues. Trimming stripped 5 bases from V and 5 bases from J, with 6 bases between. The CDR3 reads CASSPGETQYF. The CDR3 DNA reads as TGTGCCAGCAGTCCAGGGGAGACCCAGTACTTC.

This chain links TRBV5-1 with TRBJ2-7; 9 nucleotides line up with TRBD1. CDR1 is SGHRS and CDR2 is YFSETQ in the germline V gene. This CDR3 contains 15 residues. V lost 4 bases to trimming and J lost 6 bases; unmatched junction nucleotides: 11. CDR3 amino acids: CASSLNPGQGSEQYF. CDR3 nucleotide sequence: TGCGCCAGCAGCCTAAATCCGGGACAGGGTTCCGAGCAGTACTTC.

V usage is TRBV18 and J usage is TRBJ2-7; 10 nucleotides align to TRBD1. The CDR3 is 16 residues long. Looked up from germline, CDR1 is KGHSH and CDR2 is LQKENI. The V and J ends lost 0 bases and 0 bases, in that order; junction bases with no gene match: 2. CDR3 nucleotide sequence: TGTGCCAGCTCACCACCGACAGGGGGCTACTCCTACGAGCAGTACTTC. It yields the protein CASSPPTGGYSYEQYF.